Relative to its sample, the clone carrying this TCR beta chain is medium-sized. Its target is unknown. This CDR3 is also generated by other DNA sequences in the sample. The V and J ends lost 3 bases and 1 base respectively, with 9 bases between them. The germline V gene encodes CDR1 MDHEN and CDR2 SYDVKM. The CDR3 is 14 amino acids. The table came from immunoSEQ multiplex PCR; TCRdb's copy has only in-frame clones and leaves some out. Found here are about 47,000 clones, under 90% of them singletons; the top ten hold roughly a quarter. This specimen comes from a study of OX40 agonist ivuxolimab in advanced cancers. Across the study: Cohort: around 79% men, mean age 60, aged roughly 23 to 79.

General study findings and limits: Blood T cells, both CD4+ and CD8+, expanded clonally by week 6 at 0.1 to 3.0 mg/kg.

The chain carries TRBV28 and TRBJ1-1; D ambiguous. Here the sequenced sample was CD4+ or CD8+ T cells sorted from blood, taken in a trial of the OX40 agonist ivuxolimab. This sequence originates from an adult with an advanced solid tumor such as melanoma, head and neck, liver or kidney cancer. The CDR3 DNA reads TGTGCCAGCAGTTTTAGGGCGGGGAACACTGAAGCTTTCTTT. This codes for CASSFRAGNTEAFF.